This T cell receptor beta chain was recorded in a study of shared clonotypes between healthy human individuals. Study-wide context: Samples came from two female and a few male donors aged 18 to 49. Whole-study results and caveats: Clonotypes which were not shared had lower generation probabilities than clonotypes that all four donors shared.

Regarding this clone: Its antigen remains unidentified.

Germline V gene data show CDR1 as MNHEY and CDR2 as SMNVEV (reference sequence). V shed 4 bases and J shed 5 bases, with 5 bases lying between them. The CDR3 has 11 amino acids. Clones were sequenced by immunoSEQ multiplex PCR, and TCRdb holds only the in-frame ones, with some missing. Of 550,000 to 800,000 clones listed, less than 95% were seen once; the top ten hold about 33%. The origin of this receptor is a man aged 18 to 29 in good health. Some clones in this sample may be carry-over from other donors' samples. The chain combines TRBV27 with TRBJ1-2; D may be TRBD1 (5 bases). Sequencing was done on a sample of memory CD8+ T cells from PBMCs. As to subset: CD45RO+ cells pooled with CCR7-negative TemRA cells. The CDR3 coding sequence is TGTGCCAGCAGTTCAGGGTATGGCTACACCTTC. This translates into CASSSGYGYTF.